The present entry profiles one T cell receptor beta chain with its context. Its antigen target is currently unknown. No much larger clone is present one base from it, and per-base qualities are unavailable. One collaborating source in Seattle enrolled patients while the patients were actively infected and followed the patients over time throughout the course of disease. Collaborating institutions collected whole blood in K2EDTA tubes following their own protocols. For TCRbeta analysis, collaborator samples were shipped as frozen whole blood, as isolated PBMCs, or as DNA extracted from either sample type. TCRbeta CDR3 regions were amplified from genomic DNA by means of the immunoSEQ Assay, a bias-controlled multiplex PCR. Concerning the study's data processing: The number of nucleated cells in each sample was estimated by amplification of reference gene primers within the assay. Sequence reads were collapsed and filtered to measure the absolute abundance of every unique TCRbeta CDR3 rearrangement. For each sample, productive Simpson clonality was calculated as the square root of Simpson's diversity index across productive rearrangements. This immuneACCESS table, as held by TCRdb, lists in-frame sequences with V and J called but not all clones. Of the missing ones, under half trace to an unresolved V gene in checked studies; the others have no known cause. V and J calls and clone size are given by that table; D and trimming were obtained from the DNA. In all, the sample holds roughly 180,000 clones, and approximately 85% of those were seen once. The ten most abundant clones make up around 8% of the sample.

The source of the sample is a study of blood T cell repertoires in COVID-19 (dated by TCRdb to the early 2020s). Regarding the study in general: The collaborator samples originated in the United States, Italy and Spain and spanned the acute and convalescent phases of COVID-19. The dataset comprised deeply sampled blood TCRbeta repertoires from subjects exposed to, actively infected with, or recovered from COVID-19. The repertoires were released in a freely available public database meant as a resource for research on the immune response to SARS-CoV-2. Nearly every sample came with metadata listing a de-identified subject ID, COVID-19 status, age in years and sex. Where available, HLA class I and class II types were obtained from metadata supplied by the sample provider rather than from assay-based typing. The prospective study material was composed of cDNA or gDNA derived from T cells, B-cell-depleted T cells, or PBMCs. Samples came from the ongoing ImmuneRACE study (first 160 participants) plus 1,254 subjects from 6 global collaborators. Results and caveats for the whole study, not just this receptor: The amount of clinical and demographic metadata varied by source and participant and was provided uncurated.

From the cysteine up to the phenylalanine, the CDR3 has a length of 16 residues. The kept DNA is CDR3 alone, 48 bases in frame from the first base. The junction shows trimming of 1 base on V and 5 bases on J, and the gene matches do not reach 8 bases of it. As encoded in the germline V gene, CDR1 is SGHDT while CDR2 is YYEEEE. The receptor chain draws on TRBV5-6 and TRBJ2-5; TRBD1 matches 10 bases in the middle. This clonotype was obtained from a woman aged 55-70 years with COVID-19, enrolled during active disease. Specimen: peripheral blood. The base sequence is TGTGCCAGCAGCTTGTATTCGACAGGGGGCTCGGAGACCCAGTACTTC. The encoded protein is CASSLYSTGGSETQYF.